What follows describes a single TCR beta chain. What it binds is unknown. This CDR3 is 15 amino acids long. Looked up from germline, CDR1 is SGHKS and CDR2 is YYEKEE (reference sequence). Losses at the gene ends were 0 bases for V and 4 bases for J; bases not matched to a gene: 6. This specimen belongs to a study of T cell responses to AZD1222 COVID-19 vaccine. Across the whole study: Recipients boosted at about 4 weeks or about 12 weeks are pooled.

Whole-study findings and limits: The peak T cell response came first, and repertoires were sampled only after it. The study found Spike-specific TCR breadth and depth rose after two AZD1222 doses. Along spike, vaccine-associated CD4 TCRs were found throughout, with dominance at 160-218 and 743-854.

Sequencing was performed with immunoSEQ multiplex PCR; in TCRdb, only in-frame clones are kept and a portion is missing. The sample lists 140,000 to 150,000 clones, about 87% occurring once. The chain carries TRBV5-5 and TRBJ2-7; 8 nucleotides match TRBD1. The material sequenced was peripheral blood, taken on day 0 of AZD1222 vaccination. This TCR was recovered from an adult in good health. The CDR3 protein is CASSLGGTGLYEQYF. The CDR3, as DNA: TGTGCCAGCAGCTTGGGCGGGACAGGCTTATACGAGCAGTACTTC.